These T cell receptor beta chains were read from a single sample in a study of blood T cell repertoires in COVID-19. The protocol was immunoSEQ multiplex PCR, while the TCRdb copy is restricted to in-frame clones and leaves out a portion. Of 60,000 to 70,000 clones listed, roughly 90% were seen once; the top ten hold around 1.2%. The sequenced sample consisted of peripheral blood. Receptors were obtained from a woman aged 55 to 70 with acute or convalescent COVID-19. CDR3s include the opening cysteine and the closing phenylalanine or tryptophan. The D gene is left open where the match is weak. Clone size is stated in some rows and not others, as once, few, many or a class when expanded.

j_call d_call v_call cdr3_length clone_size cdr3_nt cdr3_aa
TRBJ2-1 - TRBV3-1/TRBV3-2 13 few TGTGCCAGCAGCCAAGCGGGGGTGAATGAGCAGTTCTTC CASSQAGVNEQFF
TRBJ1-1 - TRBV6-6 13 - TGTGCCAGCACCCTCGGGGGGAACACTGAAGCTTTCTTT CASTLGGNTEAFF
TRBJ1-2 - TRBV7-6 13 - TGTGCCAGCAGCTTAGCGGAGAGCTATGGCTACACCTTC CASSLAESYGYTF
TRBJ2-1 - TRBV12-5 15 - TGTGCTAGTGGTCGGGGGCTAGCGGTAAATAATGAGCAGTTCTTC CASGRGLAVNNEQFF
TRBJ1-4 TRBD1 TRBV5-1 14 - TGCGCCAGCAGCCTCAGGGGGCGCGGTGAAAAACTGTTTTTT CASSLRGRGEKLFF
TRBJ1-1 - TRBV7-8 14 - TGTGCCAGCAGCCTAGGGACTGCGAACACTGAAGCTTTCTTT CASSLGTANTEAFF
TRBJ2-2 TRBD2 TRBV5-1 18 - TGCGCCAGCAGCTGGGGTTTAGGACTAGCGGGGGCCACCGGGGAGCTGTTTTTT CASSWGLGLAGATGELFF
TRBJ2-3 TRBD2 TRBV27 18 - TGTGCCAGCAGTTTCACTAGCGGGGGCCCTAAGAACACAGATACGCAGTATTTT CASSFTSGGPKNTDTQYF
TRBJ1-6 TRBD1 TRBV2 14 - TGTGCCAGCAGTACCCCCAGGGGGTGGTCACCCCTCCACTTT CASSTPRGWSPLHF
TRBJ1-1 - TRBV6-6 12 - TGTGCCAGCAGCCCCGGGTACACTGAAGCTTTCTTT CASSPGYTEAFF
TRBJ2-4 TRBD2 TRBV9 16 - TGTGCCAGCAGCGTAGAATCAGCGCCACTAGCGGGAGTTCAGTACTTC CASSVESAPLAGVQYF